The clone carrying this TCR beta chain was recorded many times. Amplified TCR beta CDR3 regions came from RNA transcripts. The HTBI primer set served for first-round RT-PCR of the TCR CDR3. One entry per CDR3 protein, called by TCRdb with MiXCR from the multiplex PCR reads. Here the sample spans roughly 420,000 distinct CDR3 sequences, roughly 14% being singletons. It was considered stable Graves' hyperthyroidism when ophthalmopathy did not progress within 18 months. Diagnoses were made from clinical symptoms, serum measures (thyroxine and TRAb), thyroid ultrasound and orbital computed tomography. This sample is drawn from a study of T cells in Graves' hyperthyroidism and ophthalmopathy. The V and J ends lost 4 bases and 3 bases respectively, with 13 bases between them. There are 15 residues in the CDR3. Germline CDR1 KGHSH, CDR2 LQKENI.

Material for sequencing was blood. This chain joins TRBV18 and TRBJ2-1; tentative D call: TRBD1 (5 bases). The sequence was collected from a woman under 30 with Graves' hyperthyroidism. The CDR3 here is CASSQGLSFYNEQFF. The CDR3, as DNA: TGTGCCAGCTCACAGGGGCTCAGCTTCTACAATGAGCAGTTCTTC.